This T cell receptor (beta chain) was captured in a study of blood T cell repertoires in COVID-19. Profiling relied on immunoSEQ multiplex PCR, and the TCRdb table lists in-frame clones only, not all of them. This sample yields about 150,000 clones, of which around 88% are seen a single time; 5% belongs to the top ten. The CDR3 contains 14 residues. V dropped 2 bases and J dropped 5 bases, with 14 bases sitting between them. From germline, CDR1 is SGHDT and CDR2 YYEEEE. This TCR was recovered from a human donor in a cohort sampled during active COVID-19. This chain connects TRBV5-6 to TRBJ2-7; possible D gene TRBD2, 5 bases. Source material: peripheral blood. CDR3 DNA sequence: TGTGCCAGCAGCTTAACCCAACTAGGGAACGAGCAGTACTTC. This gives the protein CASSLTQLGNEQYF.